The clone carrying this T cell receptor beta chain was counted only a few times. No antigen is known for it. Prior autoimmune disease or systemic immunosuppression barred patients. Sampling of blood occurred at baseline, cycle 4 day 1, and cycle 7 day 1. TCRdb keeps only in-frame clones here, not all; method: immunoSEQ multiplex PCR. The sample includes tens of thousands of clones, over 80% of them seen just once. The germline CDR1 and CDR2 sequences are SGHAT and FQNNGV. The CDR3 loop spans 13 amino acids. Trimming removed 3 bases from V and 2 bases from J, with 8 bases in between. The source of the sample is a study of OX40 agonist ivuxolimab in advanced cancers. General study findings and limits: At doses 0.1 to 3.0 mg/kg, CD4+ and CD8+ clones expanded.

Source: CD4+ or CD8+ T cells sorted from blood, taken in a trial of the OX40 agonist ivuxolimab. J is TRBJ2-7 and V is TRBV11-2; possible D gene TRBD1, 6 bases. The receptor's source is an adult with an advanced solid tumor such as melanoma, head and neck, liver or kidney cancer. CDR3 DNA: TGTGCCAGCAGCTTTGGGACACCCTACGAGCAGTACTTC. Translating it yields CASSFGTPYEQYF.